These 4 T cell receptor beta chains originate from one sample sequenced in a study of T cell changes during pregnancy in multiple sclerosis. Libraries were prepared by immunoSEQ multiplex PCR; TCRdb keeps only in-frame clonotypes and omits some of them. Of roughly 120,000 clones in the sample, more than 85% were seen once. The material was peripheral blood, obtained in the third trimester of pregnancy. These TCRs come from a female donor with multiple sclerosis, enrolled in a pregnancy study.

The V and J genes are TRBV7-9 and TRBJ2-2; 7 bases are a match to TRBD2. The germline gives CDR1 SEHNR, CDR2 FQNEAQ (reference sequence). The CDR3 is 15 residues long. V dropped 5 bases and J dropped 4; count of bases not matched to a gene: 7. This CDR3 reads CASSPPAGPTGELFF. The CDR3 DNA follows: TGTGCCAGCAGCCCGCCAGCGGGACCCACCGGGGAGCTGTTTTTT.

This chain uses TRBV2 with TRBJ2-1; 8 nucleotides line up with TRBD1. The germline V gene has CDR1 SNHLY and CDR2 FYNNEI. The CDR3 is 16 residues long. V lost 3 bases to trimming and J lost 9 bases; unmatched junction nucleotides: 13. Written as DNA, the CDR3 is TGTGCCAGCAGTGACCGGGGACAGGTTCTAGGGGGTGAGCAGTTCTTC. Translated: CASSDRGQVLGGEQFF. The full variable domain, completed using reference TRBV2 and TRBJ2-1, is EPEVTQTPSHQVTQMGQEVILRCVPISNHLYFYWYRQILGQKVEFLVSFYNNEISEKSEIFDDQFSVERPDGSNFTLKIRSTKLEDSAMYFCASSDRGQVLGGEQFFGPGTRLTVL.

About this clone: At one end the junction does not follow the germline gene, possibly because of a read error. This rearrangement joins TRBV7-9 to TRBJ1-2; D remains unclear. Looked up from germline, CDR1 is SEHNR and CDR2 is FQNEAQ (reference sequence). The CDR3 spans 15 residues. The CDR3 loop is CGSSLNPRAMRGYTF. The CDR3 DNA sequence: TGTGGCAGCAGCTTAAACCCGCGAGCCATGCGTGGCTACACCTTC.

The chain employs TRBV7-8 and TRBJ2-3, with TRBD2 matching over 9 bases. This CDR3 contains 18 residues. Germline lookup yields CDR1 SGHVS and CDR2 FQNEAQ. V was pared by 0 bases and J by 2 bases, with 9 bases of the junction left unmatched. CDR3 loop: CASSLAMRVAGDTDTQYF. The CDR3, as DNA: TGTGCCAGCAGCTTAGCGATGAGAGTAGCGGGGGACACAGATACGCAGTATTTT.